Listed below are T cell receptor beta chains from one sample, sequenced in a study of blood T cell repertoires in COVID-19. TCRdb's copy holds only in-frame clones and misses some; the assay was immunoSEQ multiplex PCR. The repertoire holds 200,000 to 250,000 clones, with 82% as singletons. The sample taken for sequencing was peripheral blood. These receptors were obtained from an elderly woman with COVID-19, enrolled during active disease. CDR3s include the opening cysteine and the closing phenylalanine or tryptophan. The D gene is left open where the match is weak. Size values are once, few and many counts, or a class for expanded clones, and some rows have none.

j_call: TRBJ1-4
clone_size: NA
d_call: NA
v_call: TRBV5-1
cdr3_aa: CASSLGSGQLFF
cdr3_nt: TGCGCCAGCAGCTTGGGCTCGGGTCAACTGTTTTTT

j_call: TRBJ2-2
clone_size: NA
d_call: TRBD1
v_call: TRBV5-1
cdr3_aa: CASSLGTGDTGELFF
cdr3_nt: TGCGCCAGCAGCTTAGGGACAGGGGACACCGGGGAGCTGTTTTTT

j_call: TRBJ1-6
clone_size: NA
d_call: TRBD1
v_call: TRBV5-6
cdr3_aa: CASSPTGVTSPLHF
cdr3_nt: TGTGCCAGCAGCCCCACAGGGGTCACCTCACCCCTCCACTTT

j_call: TRBJ2-7
clone_size: NA
d_call: TRBD1
v_call: TRBV29-1
cdr3_aa: CSVRIRDSSYEQYF
cdr3_nt: TGCAGCGTTCGAATCCGGGACAGTTCCTACGAGCAGTACTTC

j_call: TRBJ1-2
clone_size: NA
d_call: TRBD1
v_call: TRBV28
cdr3_aa: CASYRGSSGYTF
cdr3_nt: TGTGCCAGCTACAGGGGGAGTAGTGGCTACACCTTC

j_call: TRBJ1-3
clone_size: NA
d_call: NA
v_call: TRBV7-2
cdr3_aa: CASSLSPGLRGNTIYF
cdr3_nt: TGTGCCAGCAGCCTGTCCCCAGGGCTAAGAGGAAACACCATATATTTT

j_call: TRBJ1-1
clone_size: NA
d_call: TRBD1
v_call: TRBV14
cdr3_aa: CASSLFGTGLTEAFF
cdr3_nt: TGTGCCAGCAGCCTATTTGGGACAGGGTTGACTGAAGCTTTCTTT

j_call: TRBJ2-5
clone_size: once
d_call: TRBD2
v_call: TRBV9
cdr3_aa: CASSVNSGSSETQYF
cdr3_nt: TGTGCCAGCAGCGTAAATAGCGGGAGTTCAGAGACCCAGTACTTC

j_call: TRBJ2-1
clone_size: many
d_call: TRBD2
v_call: TRBV7-3
cdr3_aa: CASSLSGSSYNEQFF
cdr3_nt: TGTGCCAGCAGCTTGAGCGGGAGCTCCTACAATGAGCAGTTCTTC

j_call: TRBJ2-5
clone_size: NA
d_call: TRBD2
v_call: TRBV5-1
cdr3_aa: CASSWSGEETQYF
cdr3_nt: TGCGCCAGCAGCTGGAGCGGGGAAGAGACCCAGTACTTC

j_call: TRBJ2-7
clone_size: NA
d_call: NA
v_call: TRBV18
cdr3_aa: CASSLLRPPVEQYF
cdr3_nt: TGTGCCAGCTCACTACTGAGGCCTCCCGTCGAGCAGTACTTC

j_call: TRBJ2-2
clone_size: NA
d_call: NA
v_call: TRBV5-1
cdr3_aa: CASSLGDTNTGELFF
cdr3_nt: TGCGCCAGCAGCTTGGGGGACACCAACACCGGGGAGCTGTTTTTT

j_call: TRBJ1-1
clone_size: NA
d_call: TRBD1
v_call: TRBV5-1
cdr3_aa: CASSFGTGGNTEAFF
cdr3_nt: TGCGCCAGCAGCTTTGGGACAGGGGGGAACACTGAAGCTTTCTTT

j_call: TRBJ1-2
clone_size: many
d_call: NA
v_call: TRBV7-2
cdr3_aa: CASSLSPASYGYTF
cdr3_nt: TGTGCCAGCAGCTTATCCCCGGCTAGCTATGGCTACACCTTC

j_call: TRBJ1-1
clone_size: NA
d_call: NA
v_call: TRBV5-1
cdr3_aa: CASSFHEGEAFF
cdr3_nt: TGCGCCAGCAGCTTCCACGAGGGAGAAGCTTTCTTT

j_call: TRBJ2-4
clone_size: NA
d_call: TRBD2
v_call: TRBV6-2/TRBV6-3
cdr3_aa: CASSYSKLAGGNIQYF
cdr3_nt: TGTGCCAGCAGTTACTCGAAACTAGCGGGAGGGAACATTCAGTACTTC

j_call: TRBJ1-2
clone_size: NA
d_call: NA
v_call: TRBV4-2
cdr3_aa: CASSLGAGLDYGYTF
cdr3_nt: TGTGCCAGCAGCCTAGGGGCAGGTCTTGACTATGGCTACACCTTC

j_call: TRBJ2-2
clone_size: NA
d_call: NA
v_call: TRBV9
cdr3_aa: CASSVLVDTGELFF
cdr3_nt: TGTGCCAGCAGCGTACTAGTGGACACCGGGGAGCTGTTTTTT

j_call: TRBJ1-2
clone_size: NA
d_call: NA
v_call: TRBV5-1
cdr3_aa: CASSGGQFYGYTF
cdr3_nt: TGCGCCAGCAGCGGAGGACAGTTCTATGGCTACACCTTC

j_call: TRBJ2-7
clone_size: NA
d_call: TRBD2
v_call: TRBV27
cdr3_aa: CASSPSLAGLAYEQYF
cdr3_nt: TGTGCCAGCAGCCCGTCACTAGCGGGCTTAGCCTACGAGCAGTACTTC

j_call: TRBJ2-2
clone_size: NA
d_call: TRBD2
v_call: TRBV30
cdr3_aa: CAWSPSGDGELFF
cdr3_nt: TGTGCCTGGAGTCCAAGCGGGGACGGGGAGCTGTTTTTT

j_call: TRBJ2-2
clone_size: NA
d_call: NA
v_call: TRBV6-6
cdr3_aa: CATRGGGSGELFF
cdr3_nt: TGTGCCACCAGGGGCGGAGGGTCCGGGGAGCTGTTTTTT

j_call: TRBJ1-5
clone_size: NA
d_call: TRBD1
v_call: TRBV5-1
cdr3_aa: CASSFTGGRQPQHF
cdr3_nt: TGCGCCAGCAGCTTCACAGGGGGTAGGCAGCCCCAGCATTTT

j_call: TRBJ1-4
clone_size: NA
d_call: NA
v_call: TRBV7-2
cdr3_aa: CASSYGAGATNEKLFF
cdr3_nt: TGTGCCAGCAGCTACGGCGCCGGGGCAACTAATGAAAAACTGTTTTTT

j_call: TRBJ2-2
clone_size: NA
d_call: TRBD2
v_call: TRBV5-1
cdr3_aa: CASSLGVAGVSGELFF
cdr3_nt: TGCGCCAGCAGCTTGGGGGTAGCGGGAGTCTCGGGGGAGCTGTTTTTT

j_call: TRBJ1-2
clone_size: NA
d_call: NA
v_call: TRBV19
cdr3_aa: CASSIAGQSSNYGYTF
cdr3_nt: TGTGCCAGTAGTATAGCTGGACAGTCCTCTAACTATGGCTACACCTTC

j_call: TRBJ2-4
clone_size: NA
d_call: TRBD2
v_call: TRBV7-9
cdr3_aa: CASRGERGIQYF
cdr3_nt: TGTGCCAGCCGTGGGGAGCGGGGCATTCAGTACTTC

j_call: TRBJ2-2
clone_size: NA
d_call: TRBD2
v_call: TRBV9
cdr3_aa: CASSVTGLATTGELFF
cdr3_nt: TGTGCCAGCAGCGTAACGGGACTAGCGACGACCGGGGAGCTGTTTTTT

j_call: TRBJ1-1
clone_size: NA
d_call: TRBD1
v_call: TRBV27
cdr3_aa: CASSLLDRESEAFF
cdr3_nt: TGTGCCAGCAGTTTACTTGACAGGGAGAGTGAAGCTTTCTTT

j_call: TRBJ1-1
clone_size: few
d_call: TRBD1
v_call: TRBV28
cdr3_aa: CASNLQGARTEAFF
cdr3_nt: TGTGCCAGCAACTTACAGGGGGCGCGTACTGAAGCTTTCTTT

j_call: TRBJ2-5
clone_size: NA
d_call: NA
v_call: TRBV6-5
cdr3_aa: CASSYSRQQETQYF
cdr3_nt: TGTGCCAGCAGTTACAGTAGACAACAAGAGACCCAGTACTTC

j_call: TRBJ1-5
clone_size: NA
d_call: TRBD1
v_call: TRBV27
cdr3_aa: CASSPKTGLDQPQHF
cdr3_nt: TGTGCCAGCAGTCCAAAGACAGGGTTGGATCAGCCCCAGCATTTT

j_call: TRBJ2-5
clone_size: NA
d_call: TRBD2
v_call: TRBV5-1
cdr3_aa: CASSREGQETQYF
cdr3_nt: TGCGCCAGCAGCCGGGAGGGTCAAGAGACCCAGTACTTC

j_call: TRBJ2-3
clone_size: NA
d_call: TRBD1
v_call: TRBV6-5
cdr3_aa: CASTKQGATDTQYF
cdr3_nt: TGTGCCAGCACTAAACAGGGGGCGACAGATACGCAGTATTTT

j_call: TRBJ2-5
clone_size: NA
d_call: NA
v_call: TRBV24-1
cdr3_aa: CATSVGQGIGETQYF
cdr3_nt: TGTGCCACCAGTGTAGGGCAGGGGATAGGGGAGACCCAGTACTTC

j_call: TRBJ2-5
clone_size: NA
d_call: NA
v_call: TRBV7-3
cdr3_aa: CASSLTTKETQYF
cdr3_nt: TGTGCCAGCAGCTTGACCACTAAAGAGACCCAGTACTTC

j_call: TRBJ1-1
clone_size: once
d_call: NA
v_call: TRBV19
cdr3_aa: CASSIISAGNTEAFF
cdr3_nt: TGTGCCAGTAGTATAATCTCGGCAGGTAACACTGAAGCTTTCTTT

j_call: TRBJ1-3
clone_size: NA
d_call: TRBD1
v_call: TRBV25-1
cdr3_aa: CASSDTGGSSGNTIYF
cdr3_nt: TGTGCCAGCAGTGATACAGGGGGTAGCTCTGGAAACACCATATATTTT

j_call: TRBJ1-4
clone_size: NA
d_call: NA
v_call: TRBV6-5
cdr3_aa: CASSYSAQINEKLFF
cdr3_nt: TGTGCCAGCAGTTACTCGGCTCAGATTAATGAAAAACTGTTTTTT

j_call: TRBJ2-5
clone_size: NA
d_call: TRBD2
v_call: TRBV30
cdr3_aa: CAWSARGGVGETQYF
cdr3_nt: TGTGCCTGGAGCGCCCGGGGAGGGGTAGGGGAGACCCAGTACTTC

j_call: TRBJ1-5
clone_size: NA
d_call: NA
v_call: TRBV30
cdr3_aa: CAWSSGYEGVQPQHF
cdr3_nt: TGTGCCTGGAGTTCGGGTTATGAGGGTGTTCAGCCCCAGCATTTT

j_call: TRBJ2-1
clone_size: NA
d_call: NA
v_call: TRBV28
cdr3_aa: CASSIGTRYDEQFF
cdr3_nt: TGTGCCAGCAGTATCGGGACTCGATACGATGAGCAGTTCTTC

j_call: TRBJ2-1
clone_size: NA
d_call: TRBD1
v_call: TRBV7-2
cdr3_aa: CASSLTFSGTGTDEQFF
cdr3_nt: TGTGCCAGCAGCTTAACTTTCTCCGGGACAGGGACAGATGAGCAGTTCTTC

j_call: TRBJ1-3
clone_size: NA
d_call: NA
v_call: TRBV30
cdr3_aa: CAWSKYRPSGNTIYF
cdr3_nt: TGTGCCTGGAGTAAATACAGGCCCTCTGGAAACACCATATATTTT

j_call: TRBJ2-7
clone_size: NA
d_call: TRBD2
v_call: TRBV7-8
cdr3_aa: CASSRSGGPYEQYF
cdr3_nt: TGTGCCAGCAGCCGTAGCGGGGGCCCCTACGAGCAGTACTTC

j_call: TRBJ2-3
clone_size: NA
d_call: NA
v_call: TRBV6-5
cdr3_aa: CASSYSDSRADTQYF
cdr3_nt: TGTGCCAGCAGTTACTCGGATAGCAGGGCAGATACGCAGTATTTT

j_call: TRBJ1-2
clone_size: NA
d_call: TRBD1
v_call: TRBV11-2
cdr3_aa: CASSPRTGGDYGYTF
cdr3_nt: TGTGCCAGCAGCCCCCGGACAGGGGGTGACTATGGCTACACCTTC

j_call: TRBJ1-5
clone_size: once
d_call: NA
v_call: TRBV6-5
cdr3_aa: CASRDTKVQPQHF
cdr3_nt: TGTGCCAGCAGGGACACGAAGGTACAGCCCCAGCATTTT

j_call: TRBJ1-4
clone_size: NA
d_call: NA
v_call: TRBV28
cdr3_aa: CASTLGRLNEKLFF
cdr3_nt: TGTGCCAGCACCTTGGGTCGACTGAATGAAAAACTGTTTTTT

j_call: TRBJ1-6
clone_size: NA
d_call: TRBD1
v_call: TRBV5-4
cdr3_aa: CASQLSGQPYSPLHF
cdr3_nt: TGTGCCAGCCAGCTTTCGGGACAGCCCTATTCACCCCTCCACTTT

j_call: TRBJ1-2
clone_size: once
d_call: TRBD1
v_call: TRBV27
cdr3_aa: CASSPRQGGLYGYTF
cdr3_nt: TGTGCCAGCAGTCCTCGACAGGGAGGCCTCTATGGCTACACCTTC

j_call: TRBJ2-2
clone_size: NA
d_call: NA
v_call: TRBV10-2
cdr3_aa: CASSQVNTGELFF
cdr3_nt: TGCGCCAGCAGCCAGGTGAACACCGGGGAGCTGTTTTTT

j_call: TRBJ2-1
clone_size: NA
d_call: NA
v_call: TRBV3-1/TRBV3-2
cdr3_aa: CASSQGRGGEQFF
cdr3_nt: TGTGCCAGCAGCCAAGGGAGAGGGGGTGAGCAGTTCTTC

j_call: TRBJ1-2
clone_size: NA
d_call: NA
v_call: TRBV4-1
cdr3_aa: CASSQYNPGGRFMETF
cdr3_nt: TGCGCCAGCAGCCAATACAACCCCGGGGGACGGTTTATGGAGACCTTC

j_call: TRBJ1-2
clone_size: NA
d_call: NA
v_call: TRBV5-1
cdr3_aa: CASSPPGNYGYTF
cdr3_nt: TGCGCCAGCAGCCCTCCGGGTAACTATGGCTACACCTTC